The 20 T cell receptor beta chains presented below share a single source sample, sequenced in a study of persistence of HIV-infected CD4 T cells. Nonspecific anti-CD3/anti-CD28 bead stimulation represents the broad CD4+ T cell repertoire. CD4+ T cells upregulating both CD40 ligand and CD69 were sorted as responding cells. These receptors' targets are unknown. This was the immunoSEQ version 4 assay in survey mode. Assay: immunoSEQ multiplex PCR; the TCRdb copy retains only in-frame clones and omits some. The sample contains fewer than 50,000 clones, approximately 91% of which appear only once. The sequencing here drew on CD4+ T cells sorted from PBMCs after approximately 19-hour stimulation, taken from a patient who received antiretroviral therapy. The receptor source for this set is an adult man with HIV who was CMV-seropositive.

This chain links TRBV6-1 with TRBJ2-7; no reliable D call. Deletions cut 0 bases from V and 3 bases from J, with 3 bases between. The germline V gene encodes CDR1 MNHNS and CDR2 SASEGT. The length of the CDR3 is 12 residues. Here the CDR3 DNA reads TGTGCCAGCAGTGAAGCGGGCTACGAGCAGTACTTC. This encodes CASSEAGYEQYF.

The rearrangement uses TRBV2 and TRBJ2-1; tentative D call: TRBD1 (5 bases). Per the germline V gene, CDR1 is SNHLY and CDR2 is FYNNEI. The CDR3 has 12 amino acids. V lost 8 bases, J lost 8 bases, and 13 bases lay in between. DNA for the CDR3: TGTGCCAGCCCAGCTGACAGCGATGAGCAGTTCTTC. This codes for CASPADSDEQFF.

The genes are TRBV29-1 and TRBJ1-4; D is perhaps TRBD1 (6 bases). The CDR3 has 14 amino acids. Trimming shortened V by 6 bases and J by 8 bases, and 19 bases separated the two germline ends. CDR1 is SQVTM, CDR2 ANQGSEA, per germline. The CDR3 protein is CSVSISGAREKLFF. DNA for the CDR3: TGCAGCGTGTCCATCTCAGGGGCTCGAGAAAAACTGTTTTTT.

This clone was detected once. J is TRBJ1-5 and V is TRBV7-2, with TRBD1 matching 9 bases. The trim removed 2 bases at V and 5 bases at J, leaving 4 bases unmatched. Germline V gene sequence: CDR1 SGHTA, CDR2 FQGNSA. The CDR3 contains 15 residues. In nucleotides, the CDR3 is TGTGCCAGCAGCTTAAGGACAGGGGATGATCAGCCCCAGCATTTT. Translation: CASSLRTGDDQPQHF.

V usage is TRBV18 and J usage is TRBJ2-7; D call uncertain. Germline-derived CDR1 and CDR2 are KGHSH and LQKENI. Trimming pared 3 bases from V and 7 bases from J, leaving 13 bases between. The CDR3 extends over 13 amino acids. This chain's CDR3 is CASSPEKIREQYF. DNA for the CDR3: TGTGCCAGCTCACCCGAGAAAATACGGGAGCAGTACTTC.

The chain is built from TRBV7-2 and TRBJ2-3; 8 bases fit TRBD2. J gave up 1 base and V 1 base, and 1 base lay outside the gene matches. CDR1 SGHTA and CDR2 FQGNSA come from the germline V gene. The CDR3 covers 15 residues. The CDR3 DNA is TGTGCCAGCAGCTTAGATAGCGGGGGCACAGATACGCAGTATTTT. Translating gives CASSLDSGGTDTQYF.

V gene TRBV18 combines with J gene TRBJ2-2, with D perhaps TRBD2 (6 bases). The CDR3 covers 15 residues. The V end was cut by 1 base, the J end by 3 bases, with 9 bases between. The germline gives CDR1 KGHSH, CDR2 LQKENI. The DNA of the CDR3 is TGTGCCAGCTCACCACGACTAGAGCACACCGGGGAGCTGTTTTTT. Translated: CASSPRLEHTGELFF. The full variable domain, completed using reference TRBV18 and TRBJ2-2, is NAGVMQNPRHLVRRRGQEARLRCSPMKGHSHVYWYRQLPEEGLKFMVYLQKENIIDESGMPKERFSAEFPKEGPSILRIQQVVRGDSAAYFCASSPRLEHTGELFFGEGSRLTVL.

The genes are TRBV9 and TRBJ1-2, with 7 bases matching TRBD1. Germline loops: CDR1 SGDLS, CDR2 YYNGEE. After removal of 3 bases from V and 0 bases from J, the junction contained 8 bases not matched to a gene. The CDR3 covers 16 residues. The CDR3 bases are TGTGCCAGCAGCGCGGACAGGTCCCCGGCTAACTATGGCTACACCTTC. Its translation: CASSADRSPANYGYTF.

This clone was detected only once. This chain's CDR3 is CASSFGGQAGYEQYF. The CDR3 DNA is TGTGCCAGCAGCTTTGGGGGACAAGCGGGTTACGAGCAGTACTTC. The chain employs TRBV5-5 and TRBJ2-7; perhaps D is TRBD1 or TRBD2 (6 bases each). CDR1 is SGHKS and CDR2 is YYEKEE in the germline V gene (reference sequence). The CDR3 is made up of 15 amino acids. V shed 2 bases and J shed 4 bases, with 16 bases lying between them. The full variable domain, in which reference TRBV5-5 and TRBJ2-7 provide the parts outside the CDR3, is DAGVTQSPTHLIKTRGQQVTLRCSPISGHKSVSWYQQVLGQGPQFIFQYYEKEERGRGNFPDRFSARQFPNYSSELNVNALLLGDSALYLCASSFGGQAGYEQYFGPGTRLTVT.

CDR3 protein: CASSTGRRGGANVLTF. The CDR3, as DNA: TGTGCCAGCAGTACTGGTCGCCGGGGTGGGGCCAACGTCCTGACTTTC. The V call is TRBV7-9, the J call TRBJ2-6; TRBD2 is a possible D gene (5 bases). In germline, CDR1 is SEHNR, CDR2 FQNEAQ (reference sequence). CDR3 length equals 16 residues. Between the trimmed V and J ends, which lost 6 bases and 3 bases, there was a span of 15 bases.

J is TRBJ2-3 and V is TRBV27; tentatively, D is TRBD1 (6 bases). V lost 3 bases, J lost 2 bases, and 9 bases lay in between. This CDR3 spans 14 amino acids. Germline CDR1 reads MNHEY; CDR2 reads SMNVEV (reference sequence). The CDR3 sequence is CASSLWTVTDTQYF. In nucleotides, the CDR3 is TGTGCCAGCAGTTTGTGGACAGTCACAGATACGCAGTATTTT.

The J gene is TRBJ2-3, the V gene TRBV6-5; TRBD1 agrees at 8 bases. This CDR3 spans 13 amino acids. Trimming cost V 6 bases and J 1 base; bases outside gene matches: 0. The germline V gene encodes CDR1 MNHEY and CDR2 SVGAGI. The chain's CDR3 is CASRDRGTDTQYF. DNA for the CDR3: TGTGCCAGCAGGGACAGGGGCACAGATACGCAGTATTTT.

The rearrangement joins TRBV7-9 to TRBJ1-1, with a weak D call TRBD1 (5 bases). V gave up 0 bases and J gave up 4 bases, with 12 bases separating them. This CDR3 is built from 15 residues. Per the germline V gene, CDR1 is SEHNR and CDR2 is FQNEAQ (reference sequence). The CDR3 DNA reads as TGTGCCAGCAGCTTAGCGAAGGGACTGAGCACTGAAGCTTTCTTT. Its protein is CASSLAKGLSTEAFF.

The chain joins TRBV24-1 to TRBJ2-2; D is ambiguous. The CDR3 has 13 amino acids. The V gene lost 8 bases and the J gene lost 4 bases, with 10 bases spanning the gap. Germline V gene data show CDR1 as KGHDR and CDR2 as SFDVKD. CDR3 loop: CATTADSTGELFF. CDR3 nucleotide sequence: TGTGCCACCACTGCGGATAGCACCGGGGAGCTGTTTTTT.

The CDR3 region has the DNA TGTGCCAGCAGCTTGCGGGGGTCCTACGAGCAGTACTTC. Encoded protein: CASSLRGSYEQYF. This chain links TRBV5-8 with TRBJ2-7; a possible D gene is TRBD2 (6 bases). Trimming removed 1 base at V and 1 base at J, with 6 bases between. Germline V CDR1 and CDR2: SGHTS, YDEGEE. The CDR3 has 13 amino acids.

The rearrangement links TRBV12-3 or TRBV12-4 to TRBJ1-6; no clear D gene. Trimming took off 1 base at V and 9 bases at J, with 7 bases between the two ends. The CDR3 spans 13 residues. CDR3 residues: CASSLDSRSPLHF. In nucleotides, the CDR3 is TGTGCCAGCAGTTTAGACAGCCGTTCACCCCTCCACTTT.

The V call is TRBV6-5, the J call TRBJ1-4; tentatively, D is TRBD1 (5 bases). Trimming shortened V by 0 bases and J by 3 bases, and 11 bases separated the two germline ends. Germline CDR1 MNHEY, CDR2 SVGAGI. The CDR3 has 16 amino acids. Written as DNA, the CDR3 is TGTGCCAGCAGTTACTCGGGGCCCGGGGCTAATGAAAAACTGTTTTTT. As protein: CASSYSGPGANEKLFF.

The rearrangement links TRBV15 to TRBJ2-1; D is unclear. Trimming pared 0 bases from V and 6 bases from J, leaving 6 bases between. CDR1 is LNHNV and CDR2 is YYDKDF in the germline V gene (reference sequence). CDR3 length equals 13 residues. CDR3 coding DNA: TGTGCCACCAGCAGAGATCCCCTCAATGAGCAGTTCTTC. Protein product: CATSRDPLNEQFF. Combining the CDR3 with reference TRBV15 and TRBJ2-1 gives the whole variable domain DAMVIQNPRYQVTQFGKPVTLSCSQTLNHNVMYWYQQKSSQAPKLLFHYYDKDFNNEADTPDNFQSRRPNTSFCFLDIRSPGLGDTAMYLCATSRDPLNEQFFGPGTRLTVL.

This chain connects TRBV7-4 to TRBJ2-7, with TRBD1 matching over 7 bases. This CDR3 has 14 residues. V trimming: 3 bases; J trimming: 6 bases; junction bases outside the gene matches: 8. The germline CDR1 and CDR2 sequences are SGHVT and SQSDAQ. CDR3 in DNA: TGTGCCAGCAGCTTGGACAGGCACAGGGGCGAGCAGTACTTC. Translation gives CASSLDRHRGEQYF.

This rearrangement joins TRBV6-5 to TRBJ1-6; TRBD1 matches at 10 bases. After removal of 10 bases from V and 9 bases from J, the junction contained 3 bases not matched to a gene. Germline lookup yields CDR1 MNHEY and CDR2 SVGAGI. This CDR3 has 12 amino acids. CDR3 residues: CATGTGVSPLHF. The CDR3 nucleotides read TGTGCCACCGGGACAGGGGTTTCACCCCTCCACTTT.